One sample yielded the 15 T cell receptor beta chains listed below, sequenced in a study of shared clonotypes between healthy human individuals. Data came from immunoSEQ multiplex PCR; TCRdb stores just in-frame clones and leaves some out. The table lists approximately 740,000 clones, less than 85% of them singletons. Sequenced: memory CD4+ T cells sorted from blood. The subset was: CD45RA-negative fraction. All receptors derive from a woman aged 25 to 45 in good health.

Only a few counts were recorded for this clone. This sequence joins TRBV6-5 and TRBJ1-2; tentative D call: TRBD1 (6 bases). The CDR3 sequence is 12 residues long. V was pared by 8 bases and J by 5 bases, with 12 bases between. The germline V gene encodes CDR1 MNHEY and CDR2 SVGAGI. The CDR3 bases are TGTGCCAGCGGCCAAGGGGGTTATGGCTACACCTTC. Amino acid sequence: CASGQGGYGYTF.

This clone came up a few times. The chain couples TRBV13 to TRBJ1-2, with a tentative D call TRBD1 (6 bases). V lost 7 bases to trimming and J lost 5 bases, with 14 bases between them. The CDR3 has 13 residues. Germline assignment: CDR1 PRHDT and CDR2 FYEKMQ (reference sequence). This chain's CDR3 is CASTAGRGYGYTF. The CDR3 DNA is TGTGCCAGCACCGCGGGTAGGGGGTATGGCTACACCTTC.

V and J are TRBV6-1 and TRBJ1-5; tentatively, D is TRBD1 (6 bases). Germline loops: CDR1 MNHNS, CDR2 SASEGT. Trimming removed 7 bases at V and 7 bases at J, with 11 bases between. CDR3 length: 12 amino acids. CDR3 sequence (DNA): TGTGCCAGCAAAACAGGGTTGCAGCCCCAGCATTTT. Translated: CASKTGLQPQHF.

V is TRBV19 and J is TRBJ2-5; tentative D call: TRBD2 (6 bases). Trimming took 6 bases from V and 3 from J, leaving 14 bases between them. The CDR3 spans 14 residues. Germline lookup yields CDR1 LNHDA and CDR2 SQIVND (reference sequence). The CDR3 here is CASRTGEWEETQYF. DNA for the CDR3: TGTGCCAGTAGGACGGGAGAATGGGAAGAGACCCAGTACTTC. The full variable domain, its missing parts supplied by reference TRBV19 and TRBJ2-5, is DGGITQSPKYLFRKEGQNVTLSCEQNLNHDAMYWYRQDPGQGLRLIYYSQIVNDFQKGDIAEGYSVSREKKESFPLTVTSAQKNPTAFYLCASRTGEWEETQYFGPGTRLLVL.

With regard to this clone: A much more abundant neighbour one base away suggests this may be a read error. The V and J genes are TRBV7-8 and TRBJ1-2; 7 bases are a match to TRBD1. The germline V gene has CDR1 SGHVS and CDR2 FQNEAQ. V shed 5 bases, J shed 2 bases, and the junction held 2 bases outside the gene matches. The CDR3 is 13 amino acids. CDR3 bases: TGTGCCAGCAGCCTGGGACAGAACTATGGCTACACCTTC. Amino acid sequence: CASSLGQNYGYTF.

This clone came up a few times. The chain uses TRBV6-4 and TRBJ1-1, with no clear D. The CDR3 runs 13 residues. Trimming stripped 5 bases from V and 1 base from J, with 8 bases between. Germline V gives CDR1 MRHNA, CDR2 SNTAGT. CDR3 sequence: CASSREGNTEAFF. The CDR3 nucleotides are TGTGCCAGCAGTAGGGAAGGGAACACTGAAGCTTTCTTT.

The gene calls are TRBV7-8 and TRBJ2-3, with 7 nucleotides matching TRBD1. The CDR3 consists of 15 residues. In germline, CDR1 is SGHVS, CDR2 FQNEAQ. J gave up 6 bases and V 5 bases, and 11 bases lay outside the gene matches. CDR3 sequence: CASSATGNYLDTQYF. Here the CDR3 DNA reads TGTGCCAGCAGCGCGACAGGGAATTATCTTGATACGCAGTATTTT. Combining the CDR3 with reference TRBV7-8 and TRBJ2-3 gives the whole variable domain GAGVSQSPRYKVAKRGQDVALRCDPISGHVSLFWYQQALGQGPEFLTYFQNEAQLDKSGLPSDRFFAERPEGSVSTLKIQRTQQEDSAVYLCASSATGNYLDTQYFGPGTRLTVL.

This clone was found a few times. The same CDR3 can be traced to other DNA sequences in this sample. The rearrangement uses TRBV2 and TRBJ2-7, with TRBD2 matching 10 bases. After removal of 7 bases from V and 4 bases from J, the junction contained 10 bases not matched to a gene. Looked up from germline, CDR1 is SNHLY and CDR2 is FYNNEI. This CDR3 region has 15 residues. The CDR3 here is CASTPLAGVLYEQYF. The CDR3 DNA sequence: TGTGCCAGCACCCCTCTAGCGGGAGTACTTTACGAGCAGTACTTC.

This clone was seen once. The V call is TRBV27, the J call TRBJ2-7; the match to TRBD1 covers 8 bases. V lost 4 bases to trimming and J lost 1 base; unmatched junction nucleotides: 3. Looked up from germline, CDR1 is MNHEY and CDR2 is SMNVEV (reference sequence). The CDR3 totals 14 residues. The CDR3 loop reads CASSSWTGSYEQYF. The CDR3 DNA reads TGTGCCAGCAGTTCCTGGACAGGGTCCTACGAGCAGTACTTC.

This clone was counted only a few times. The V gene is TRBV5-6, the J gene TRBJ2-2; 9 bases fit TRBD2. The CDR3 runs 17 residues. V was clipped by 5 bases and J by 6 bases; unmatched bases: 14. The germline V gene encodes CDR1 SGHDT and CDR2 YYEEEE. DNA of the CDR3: TGTGCCAGCAGTTCCCTAATGCGGGAGGGCCTGGCCGGGGAGCTGTTTTTT. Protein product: CASSSLMREGLAGELFF.

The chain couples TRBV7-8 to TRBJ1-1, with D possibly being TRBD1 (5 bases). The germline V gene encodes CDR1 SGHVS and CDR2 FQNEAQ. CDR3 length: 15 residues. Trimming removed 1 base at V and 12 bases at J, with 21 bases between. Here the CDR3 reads CASSLVIPDISGSFF. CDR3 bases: TGTGCCAGCAGCTTAGTTATCCCGGACATCTCTGGTTCTTTCTTT.

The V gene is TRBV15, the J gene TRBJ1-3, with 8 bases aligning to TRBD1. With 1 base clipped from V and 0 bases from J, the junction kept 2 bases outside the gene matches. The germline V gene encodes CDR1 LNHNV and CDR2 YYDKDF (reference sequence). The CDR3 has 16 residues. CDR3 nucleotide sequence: TGTGCCACCAGCAGAGGACAGGGGTTCTCTGGAAACACCATATATTTT. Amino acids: CATSRGQGFSGNTIYF.

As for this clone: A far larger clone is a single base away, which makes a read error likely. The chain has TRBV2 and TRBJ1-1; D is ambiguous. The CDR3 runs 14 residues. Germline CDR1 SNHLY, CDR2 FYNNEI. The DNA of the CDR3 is TGTGCCAGCAGTGAAGGGCCGGCGAACACTGAAGCTCTCTTT. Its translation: CASSEGPANTEALF.

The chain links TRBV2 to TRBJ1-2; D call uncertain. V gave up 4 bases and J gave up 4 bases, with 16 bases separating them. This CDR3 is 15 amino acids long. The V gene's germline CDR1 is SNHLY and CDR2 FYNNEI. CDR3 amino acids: CASSVSTRTGYGYTF. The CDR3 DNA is TGTGCCAGCAGTGTATCGACTCGCACGGGCTATGGCTACACCTTC.

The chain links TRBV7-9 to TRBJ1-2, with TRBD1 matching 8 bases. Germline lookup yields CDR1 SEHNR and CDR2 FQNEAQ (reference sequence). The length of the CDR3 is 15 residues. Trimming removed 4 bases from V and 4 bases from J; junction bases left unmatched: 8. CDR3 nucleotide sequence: TGTGCCAGCAGCTCTTGGGGACAGGAACTCTATGGCTACACCTTC. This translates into CASSSWGQELYGYTF.